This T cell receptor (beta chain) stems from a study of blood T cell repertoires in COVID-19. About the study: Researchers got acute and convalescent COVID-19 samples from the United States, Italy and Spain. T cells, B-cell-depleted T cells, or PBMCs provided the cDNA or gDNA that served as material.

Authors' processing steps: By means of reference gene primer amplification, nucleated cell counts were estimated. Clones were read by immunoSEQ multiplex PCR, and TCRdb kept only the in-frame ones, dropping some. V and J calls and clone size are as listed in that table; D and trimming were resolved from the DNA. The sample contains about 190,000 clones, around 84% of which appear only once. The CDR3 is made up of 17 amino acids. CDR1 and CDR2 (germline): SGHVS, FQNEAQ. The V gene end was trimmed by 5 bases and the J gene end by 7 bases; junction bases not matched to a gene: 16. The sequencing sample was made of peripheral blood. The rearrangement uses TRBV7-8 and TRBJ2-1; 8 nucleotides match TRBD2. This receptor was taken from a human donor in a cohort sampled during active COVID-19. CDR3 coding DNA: TGTGCCAGCAGCGTCTTCGGGAGGGCGGGAAGGGAAAATGAGCAGTTCTTC. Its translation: CASSVFGRAGRENEQFF.